This T cell receptor beta chain is drawn from a study of T-cell reconstitution after alpha-beta-depleted transplantation in children. This CDR3 is 15 amino acids long. Trimming removed 0 bases from V and 3 bases from J; junction bases left unmatched: 2. Germline lookup yields CDR1 DFQATT and CDR2 SNEGSKA (reference sequence). During its preparation, the TCRbeta library received unique molecular identifiers. TCRdb re-analysed the PCR reads in MiXCR, keeping a single row per CDR3 protein. The repertoire holds roughly 160,000 distinct CDR3 sequences, approximately 12% seen once, with about 13% in the top ten. This clonotype was seen ten or more times.

The genes are TRBV20-1 and TRBJ2-3; 11 bases align to TRBD1. The sample here was PBMCs, taken before TCRalphabeta/CD19-depleted stem cell transplant. This sequence was found in a boy between 2 and 10 years old with acute myeloid leukemia, due to receive a stem cell transplant. CDR3 bases: TGCAGTGCTAGAGATGGACAGGGGGCTACAGATACGCAGTATTTT. It codes for CSARDGQGATDTQYF.